What follows are 4 T cell receptor beta chains derived from one specimen sequenced in a study of blood T cell repertoires in COVID-19. Generated by immunoSEQ multiplex PCR, the TCRdb table keeps only in-frame clones and is missing some. The table has 100,000 to 150,000 clones, 70% to 90% seen once. The sample comprised peripheral blood. The receptors derive from a man aged 45-65 years with acute or convalescent COVID-19.

The V call is TRBV6-5, the J call TRBJ2-4; D may be TRBD2 (6 bases). Germline V gene sequence: CDR1 MNHEY, CDR2 SVGAGI. The CDR3 contains 14 residues. Trimming left V 4 bases short and J 7 bases short, with 14 bases between. The CDR3 bases are TGTGCCAGCAGTTCTCCGGGAGAGACGAACATTCAGTACTTC. Protein product: CASSSPGETNIQYF.

The rearrangement links TRBV2 to TRBJ2-2, with 7 bases fitting TRBD2. With V trimmed by 7 bases and J by 4 bases, 9 bases remained unmatched. Looked up from germline, CDR1 is SNHLY and CDR2 is FYNNEI. The CDR3 has 15 residues. CDR3 coding DNA: TGTGCCAGCACCGGACTAGGGTTTAGCACCGGGGAGCTGTTTTTT. This codes for CASTGLGFSTGELFF.

The genes are TRBV5-1 and TRBJ2-6; D uncertain. The CDR3 runs to 16 residues. The V end was cut by 0 bases, the J end by 0 bases, with 7 bases between. Germline V gene data show CDR1 as SGHRS and CDR2 as YFSETQ. CDR3: CASSLDTISGANVLTF. CDR3 bases: TGCGCCAGCAGCTTGGACACGATCTCTGGGGCCAACGTCCTGACTTTC.

The chain joins TRBV24-1 to TRBJ2-1; 8 nucleotides agree with TRBD1. CDR1 and CDR2 from the germline V gene are KGHDR and SFDVKD. The CDR3 consists of 16 residues. V was pared by 6 bases and J by 0 bases, with 6 bases of the junction left unmatched. The CDR3 here is CATSRDRRSSYNEQFF. The CDR3 DNA sequence: TGTGCCACCAGTCGGGACAGGAGGAGCTCCTACAATGAGCAGTTCTTC.